The 29 T cell receptor beta chains reported below all come from one sample, sequenced in a study of T cell responses to AZD1222 COVID-19 vaccine. Assay: immunoSEQ multiplex PCR; the TCRdb copy retains only in-frame clones and omits some. The repertoire holds 130,000 to 150,000 clones, with 85% to 95% as singletons. Sequenced material: peripheral blood, taken on day 0 of MenACWY control vaccination. These TCRs come from an adult in good health.

In this sample, this clone turned up once. The chain links TRBV9 to TRBJ2-2, with TRBD2 matching over 8 bases. The CDR3 runs 16 residues. The germline V gene has CDR1 SGDLS and CDR2 YYNGEE. V was pared by 0 bases and J by 3 bases, with 4 bases of the junction left unmatched. Written as DNA, the CDR3 is TGTGCCAGCAGCGTAGCGGGGGGGCAAGACACCGGGGAGCTGTTTTTT. It is translated as CASSVAGGQDTGELFF.

The chain combines TRBV28 with TRBJ1-5; D not certain. This CDR3 region has 13 residues. With 4 bases removed from V and 4 bases from J, the gap between germline ends came to 8 bases. Germline loops: CDR1 MDHEN, CDR2 SYDVKM. As DNA, the CDR3 is TGTGCCAGCAGTTCCACCCCGAATCAGCCCCAGCATTTT. Its protein product is CASSSTPNQPQHF. Complete variable domain (other parts from reference TRBV28 and TRBJ1-5): DVKVTQSSRYLVKRTGEKVFLECVQDMDHENMFWYRQDPGLGLRLIYFSYDVKMKEKGDIPEGYSVSREKKERFSLILESASTNQTSMYLCASSSTPNQPQHFGDGTRLSIL.

V is TRBV19 and J is TRBJ2-7, with 9 bases aligning to TRBD2. J lost 1 base, V lost 8 bases, and 6 bases had no gene match. The V gene's germline CDR1 is LNHDA and CDR2 SQIVND (reference sequence). The CDR3 runs to 14 residues. CDR3 nucleotide sequence: TGTGCCAGTTCGACTAGCGGAATTTCCTACGAGCAGTACTTC. As protein: CASSTSGISYEQYF.

V usage is TRBV6-5 and J usage is TRBJ2-1; TRBD2 matches 12 bases. V lost 4 bases to trimming and J lost 2 bases; unmatched junction nucleotides: 0. The germline CDR1 and CDR2 sequences are MNHEY and SVGAGI. CDR3 length equals 15 residues. This CDR3 is CASSSSGGAYNEQFF. DNA of the CDR3: TGTGCCAGCAGTTCTAGCGGGGGGGCCTACAATGAGCAGTTCTTC.

About this clone itself: This CDR3 is also generated by other DNA sequences in the sample. The chain employs TRBV28 and TRBJ2-7; D might be TRBD1 (5 bases). CDR1 and CDR2 (germline): MDHEN, SYDVKM. Trimming took 2 bases from V and 3 from J, leaving 5 bases between them. CDR3 size: 12 residues. The CDR3 DNA reads TGTGCCAGCAGTTTACAGGGCTACGAGCAGTACTTC. Encoded protein: CASSLQGYEQYF. The full variable domain, in which reference TRBV28 and TRBJ2-7 provide the parts outside the CDR3, is DVKVTQSSRYLVKRTGEKVFLECVQDMDHENMFWYRQDPGLGLRLIYFSYDVKMKEKGDIPEGYSVSREKKERFSLILESASTNQTSMYLCASSLQGYEQYFGPGTRLTVT.

The rearrangement uses TRBV24-1 and TRBJ1-1, with D possibly matching TRBD1 (5 bases). Germline V gene sequence: CDR1 KGHDR, CDR2 SFDVKD. The length of the CDR3 is 14 residues. The V gene lost 9 bases and the J gene lost 8 bases, with 21 bases spanning the gap. CDR3 residues: CATRPGGSGSEAFF. CDR3 nucleotides: TGTGCCACCCGACCGGGGGGGAGTGGCTCCGAAGCTTTCTTT.

The chain employs TRBV30 and TRBJ1-1; D unresolved. The CDR3 covers 12 residues. The germline gives CDR1 GTSNPN, CDR2 SVGIG (reference sequence). V lost 4 bases and J lost 0, with 6 bases in between. Here the CDR3 DNA reads TGTGCCTGGACCAGACTGAACACTGAAGCTTTCTTT. Encoded protein: CAWTRLNTEAFF.

This chain joins TRBV28 and TRBJ1-1, with D unclear. V shed 2 bases and J shed 4 bases, with 5 bases lying between them. Germline CDR1 MDHEN, CDR2 SYDVKM. This CDR3 is built from 12 residues. The CDR3 nucleotides read TGTGCCAGCAGTTTAGAGGTCACTGAAGCTTTCTTT. This encodes CASSLEVTEAFF.

The rearrangement uses TRBV10-3 and TRBJ2-2; no definite D call. The V end was cut by 7 bases, the J end by 5 bases, with 17 bases between. CDR1 is ENHRY, CDR2 SYGVKD, per germline. The length of the CDR3 is 15 residues. The CDR3 here is CAIKRNPPQTGELFF. The CDR3 region has the DNA TGTGCCATCAAGAGGAACCCACCTCAAACCGGGGAGCTGTTTTTT.

This chain uses TRBV5-1 with TRBJ1-1; D not certain. The CDR3 spans 13 residues. CDR1 is SGHRS and CDR2 is YFSETQ in the germline V gene. The V gene lost 0 bases and the J gene lost 7 bases, with 10 bases spanning the gap. This CDR3 reads CASSLDRMGEAFF. CDR3 sequence (DNA): TGCGCCAGCAGCTTGGACCGGATGGGTGAAGCTTTCTTT.

V usage is TRBV28 and J usage is TRBJ2-5, with 7 nucleotides matching TRBD1. This CDR3 spans 15 amino acids. Per germline, CDR1 MDHEN and CDR2 SYDVKM. V was clipped by 5 bases and J by 5 bases; unmatched bases: 11. CDR3 sequence (DNA): TGTGCCAGCAGTCCTGCAAGGGGGCGCGGGGAGACCCAGTACTTC. Amino acids: CASSPARGRGETQYF.

CDR3: CASSPSRDRGSEAFF. Here the CDR3 DNA reads TGTGCCAGCAGCCCATCCCGGGACAGGGGGTCTGAAGCTTTCTTT. V is TRBV21-1 and J is TRBJ1-1; the table's D call, TRBD1, was not checked against the DNA. TRBV21-1 is termed a pseudogene. The CDR3 loop spans 15 amino acids.

This clone was seen a single time. This chain links TRBV19 with TRBJ1-1, with D unresolved. This CDR3 has 16 amino acids. V gave up 4 bases and J gave up 3 bases, with 18 bases separating them. In germline, CDR1 is LNHDA, CDR2 SQIVND (reference sequence). As DNA, the CDR3 is TGTGCCAGTAGTAACCGATATCGGGGATCGGACACTGAAGCTTTCTTT. Encoded protein: CASSNRYRGSDTEAFF.

The J gene is TRBJ1-4, the V gene TRBV5-1; D is unresolved. The V and J ends lost 0 bases and 8 bases respectively, with 14 bases between them. Germline V CDR1 and CDR2: SGHRS, YFSETQ. This CDR3 is built from 15 residues. This CDR3 reads CASSLEKGVSEKLFF. The CDR3 DNA follows: TGCGCCAGCAGCTTGGAAAAGGGTGTGTCGGAAAAACTGTTTTTT.

The chain employs TRBV9 and TRBJ1-3; 9 bases match TRBD1. The CDR3 is 16 residues long. After removal of 2 bases from V and 1 base from J, the junction contained 4 bases not matched to a gene. CDR1 and CDR2 from the germline V gene are SGDLS and YYNGEE. The CDR3 DNA reads TGTGCCAGCAGCGTGACAGGGGGTTTATCTGGAAACACCATATATTTT. This encodes CASSVTGGLSGNTIYF.

The CDR3 region has the DNA TGTGCCAGTAGTATCCAGCGAGGACAGGGTGAAAAACTGTTTTTT. Translation: CASSIQRGQGEKLFF. The rearrangement links TRBV19 to TRBJ1-4, with 8 bases aligning to TRBD1. This CDR3 is built from 15 residues. CDR1 is LNHDA and CDR2 is SQIVND in the germline V gene (reference sequence). After removal of 3 bases from V and 7 bases from J, the junction contained 7 bases not matched to a gene.

The rearrangement joins TRBV28 to TRBJ1-1; 8 positions agree with TRBD1. Germline CDR1 reads MDHEN; CDR2 reads SYDVKM. Trimming at V came to 1 base and at J to 5 bases, leaving 12 bases not matched to a gene. There are 17 residues in the CDR3. The CDR3 sequence is CASSLLRLGQGRTEAFF. The CDR3 nucleotides read TGTGCCAGCAGTTTATTAAGACTCGGACAGGGAAGGACTGAAGCTTTCTTT.

The chain combines TRBV7-2 with TRBJ1-2; 10 nucleotides match TRBD1. J was trimmed by 7 bases and V by 5 bases; bases with no gene match: 4. Germline values: CDR1 SGHTA, CDR2 FQGNSA. This CDR3 comprises 13 residues. CDR3 amino acids: CASSVRDRGGYTF. The CDR3 DNA follows: TGTGCCAGCAGCGTCCGGGACAGGGGTGGCTACACCTTC. Drawing the rest from reference TRBV7-2 and TRBJ1-2, the complete variable domain is GAGVSQSPSNKVTEKGKDVELRCDPISGHTALYWYRQSLGQGLEFLIYFQGNSAPDKSGLPSDRFSAERTGGSVSTLTIQRTQQEDSAVYLCASSVRDRGGYTFGSGTRLTVV.

The chain combines TRBV14 with TRBJ1-4, with TRBD1 identical over 12 bases. Germline lookup yields CDR1 SGHDN and CDR2 FVKESK. The CDR3 spans 18 residues. The J segment lost 7 bases and the V segment lost 4 bases, leaving 13 bases of the junction unmatched. The CDR3 sequence is CASSPRGTGGRSGEKLFF. In DNA form, the CDR3 reads TGTGCCAGCAGCCCCCGGGGGACAGGGGGCCGATCGGGTGAAAAACTGTTTTTT. The full variable domain, rest sourced from reference TRBV14 and TRBJ1-4, is EAGVTQFPSHSVIEKGQTVTLRCDPISGHDNLYWYRRVMGKEIKFLLHFVKESKQDESGMPNNRFLAERTGGTYSTLKVQPAELEDSGVYFCASSPRGTGGRSGEKLFFGSGTQLSVL.

The chain combines TRBV12-5 with TRBJ2-2; the D gene is possibly TRBD1 (7 bases). CDR3 size: 14 residues. Per the germline V gene, CDR1 is LGHNT and CDR2 is FRNRAP. The V end was cut by 6 bases, the J end by 5 bases, with 13 bases between. DNA of the CDR3: TGTGCTAGTGGACCGTCAGGGGGGACCGGGGAGCTGTTTTTT. Protein product: CASGPSGGTGELFF.

The gene calls are TRBV9 and TRBJ2-1; TRBD2 is a possible D gene (7 bases). Trimming pared 4 bases from V and 4 bases from J, leaving 12 bases between. This CDR3 is 14 amino acids long. Germline CDR1 is SGDLS and CDR2 is YYNGEE. The DNA of the CDR3 is TGTGCCAGCAGCTTTAAGGGGGGGTACAATGAGCAGTTCTTC. Translation: CASSFKGGYNEQFF.

This sequence joins TRBV20-1 and TRBJ1-2; maybe TRBD1 (5 bases). V was pared by 5 bases and J by 5 bases, with 9 bases between. This CDR3 spans 11 amino acids. Looked up from germline, CDR1 is DFQATT and CDR2 is SNEGSKA (reference sequence). The CDR3, as DNA: TGCAGTGCTCCGCCAGGGTATGGCTACACCTTC. Amino acid sequence: CSAPPGYGYTF.

Only one count was recorded for this clone. The rearrangement joins TRBV4-1 to TRBJ2-4; D is undetermined. Germline lookup yields CDR1 MGHRA and CDR2 YSYEKL. The CDR3 totals 16 residues. With 0 bases removed from V and 7 bases from J, the gap between germline ends came to 16 bases. This CDR3 reads CASSQERTSWWNIQYF. The CDR3 nucleotides read TGCGCCAGCAGCCAAGAAAGGACCTCTTGGTGGAACATTCAGTACTTC.

This clone was observed a handful of times. The V call is TRBV10-1, the J call TRBJ2-1; the D is unclear. CDR1 and CDR2 from the germline V gene are WNHNN and SYGVQD (reference sequence). Trimming stripped 6 bases from V and 4 bases from J, with 10 bases between. The CDR3 is 13 amino acids. CDR3 residues: CASSAGPYNEQFF. CDR3 bases: TGCGCCAGCAGCGCCGGGCCTTACAATGAGCAGTTCTTC.

The chain couples TRBV11-2 to TRBJ2-5; perhaps TRBD2 as D (7 bases). The V end was cut by 0 bases, the J end by 1 base, with 9 bases between. The CDR3 is 15 amino acids. Germline V gene data show CDR1 as SGHAT and CDR2 as FQNNGV. CDR3 bases: TGTGCCAGCAGCTTAGAGGCGGGGGCCCAAGAGACCCAGTACTTC. This sequence encodes CASSLEAGAQETQYF.

This sequence joins TRBV3-1 (or the pseudogene TRBV3-2) and TRBJ1-2, with D tentatively TRBD1 (6 bases). Looked up from germline, CDR1 is LGHDT and CDR2 is YNNKEL (reference sequence). The CDR3 extends over 15 amino acids. Trimming cost V 4 bases and J 5 bases, with 17 bases left between them. CDR3 sequence: CASSRSGGQVYGYTF. The DNA of the CDR3 is TGTGCCAGCAGCCGATCCGGGGGCCAGGTTTATGGCTACACCTTC.

The J gene is TRBJ2-5, the V gene TRBV5-4; D is unclear. Germline V gives CDR1 SGHNT, CDR2 YYREEE (reference sequence). The CDR3 totals 14 residues. Between the trimmed V and J ends, which lost 1 base and 1 base, there was a span of 8 bases. The CDR3 loop reads CASSLLRPQETQYF. CDR3 nucleotide sequence: TGTGCCAGCAGCTTGCTACGCCCCCAAGAGACCCAGTACTTC.

The chain is built from TRBV4-1 and TRBJ1-2, with D perhaps TRBD1 (5 bases). This CDR3 has 16 amino acids. Looked up from germline, CDR1 is MGHRA and CDR2 is YSYEKL. With 2 bases removed from V and 0 bases from J, the gap between germline ends came to 13 bases. The CDR3, as DNA: TGCGCCAGCAGCCAAACCGCCAGGGATACTAACTATGGCTACACCTTC. Translated: CASSQTARDTNYGYTF.

This chain links TRBV19 with TRBJ2-7; 8 bases fit TRBD1. This CDR3 spans 14 amino acids. Germline loops: CDR1 LNHDA, CDR2 SQIVND (reference sequence). V lost 4 bases, J lost 6 bases, and 8 bases stayed unmatched. The CDR3 DNA reads TGTGCCAGTAGTAGGACAGGGAGGTTGCGCGAGCAGTACTTC. As protein: CASSRTGRLREQYF. Filled out from reference TRBV19 and TRBJ2-7, the complete variable domain reads DGGITQSPKYLFRKEGQNVTLSCEQNLNHDAMYWYRQDPGQGLRLIYYSQIVNDFQKGDIAEGYSVSREKKESFPLTVTSAQKNPTAFYLCASSRTGRLREQYFGPGTRLTVT.